The following is a TCR beta chain sequence with its context. Its antigen is unidentified. The study ran its PCR with 60 Vbeta and 13 Jbeta primers. Sequencing was performed with immunoSEQ multiplex PCR; in TCRdb, only in-frame clones are kept and a portion is missing. The data show approximately 140,000 clones, with approximately 80% seen just once and about 5% held by the top ten. This sample stems from a study of cytomegalovirus exposure and HLA in healthy donors. Study-wide findings and caveats: There were several of the most significant clusters that appeared linked to common viral pathogens in a later analysis. A prior analysis recorded that most TCR beta V segments were productive about 90% or about 30% of the time.

This receptor was taken from a male donor in good health and CMV-seronegative. The sequencing sample was made of PBMCs.

For the CDR3, the DNA is TGTGCCATCAGTGATCGGGACACCGGGGAGCTGTTTTTT. It codes for CAISDRDTGELFF. The chain employs TRBV10-3 and TRBJ2-2, with no clear D. The germline V and J ends were trimmed by 3 bases and 3 bases, with 5 bases remaining between them. CDR1 is ENHRY and CDR2 is SYGVKD in the germline V gene. The CDR3 loop spans 13 amino acids.